This record looks at one T cell receptor beta chain sequence and its context. Its antigen is as yet unknown. These data originate in a study of T cell responses to AZD1222 COVID-19 vaccine. Germline CDR1 and CDR2: SGHRS and YFSETQ. Trimming stripped 0 bases from V and 5 bases from J, with 17 bases between. The CDR3 is 16 residues long. TCRdb's copy holds only in-frame clones and misses some; the assay was immunoSEQ multiplex PCR. Seen here are tens of thousands of clones, approximately 83% observed once, and the top ten hold 45% to 60%. Study conclusions and caveats: Spike was spanned by vaccine-associated CD4 TCRs, which were dominant at 160-218 and 743-854. At baseline, just six or seven AZD1222 recipients tested seropositive. Only after the peak T cell response were repertoires sampled.

The clonotype originates from an adult in good health. This chain joins TRBV5-1 and TRBJ1-1, with unresolved D. This specimen was peripheral blood, taken on day 0 of AZD1222 vaccination. The CDR3, as DNA: TGCGCCAGCAGCTTGGGTGAGTCATTTCGGGGTACTGAAGCTTTCTTT. Its protein product is CASSLGESFRGTEAFF. The whole variable domain, filled in from reference TRBV5-1 and TRBJ1-1, reads KAGVTQTPRYLIKTRGQQVTLSCSPISGHRSVSWYQQTPGQGLQFLFEYFSETQRNKGNFPGRFSGRQFSNSRSEMNVSTLELGDSALYLCASSLGESFRGTEAFFGQGTRLTVV.